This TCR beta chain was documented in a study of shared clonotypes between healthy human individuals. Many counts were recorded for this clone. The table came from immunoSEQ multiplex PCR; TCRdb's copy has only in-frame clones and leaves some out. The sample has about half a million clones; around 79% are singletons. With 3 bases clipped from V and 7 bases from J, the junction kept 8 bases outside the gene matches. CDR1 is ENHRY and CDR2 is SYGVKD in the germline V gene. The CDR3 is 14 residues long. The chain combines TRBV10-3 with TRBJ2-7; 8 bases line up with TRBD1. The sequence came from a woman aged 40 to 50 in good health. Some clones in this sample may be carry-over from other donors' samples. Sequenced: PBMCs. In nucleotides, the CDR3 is TGTGCCATCAGTGAACTACAGGGGGTATGGGAGCAGTACTTC. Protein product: CAISELQGVWEQYF.